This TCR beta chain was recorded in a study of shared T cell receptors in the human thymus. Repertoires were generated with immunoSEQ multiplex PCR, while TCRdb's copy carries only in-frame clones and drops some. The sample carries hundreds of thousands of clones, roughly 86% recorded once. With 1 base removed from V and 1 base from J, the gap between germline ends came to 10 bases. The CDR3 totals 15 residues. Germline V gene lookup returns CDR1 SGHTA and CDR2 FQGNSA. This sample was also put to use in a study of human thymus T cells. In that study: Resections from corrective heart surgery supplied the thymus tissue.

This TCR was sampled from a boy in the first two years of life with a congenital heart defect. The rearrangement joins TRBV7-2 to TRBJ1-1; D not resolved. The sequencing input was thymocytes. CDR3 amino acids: CASSLGRESNTEAFF. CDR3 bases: TGTGCCAGCAGCTTAGGGAGGGAGTCGAACACTGAAGCTTTCTTT.